A single sample gave rise to the 15 T cell receptor beta chains below, sequenced in a study of blood T cell repertoires in COVID-19. Measured with immunoSEQ multiplex PCR; TCRdb has only the in-frame clones, and not every one. The sample carries some 74,000 clones, over 70% recorded once. Sequenced sample: peripheral blood. These receptors were taken from a human donor in a cohort sampled during active COVID-19.

This chain links TRBV7-9 with TRBJ2-2; 7 bases agree with TRBD2. The CDR3 is 16 residues long. The germline gives CDR1 SEHNR, CDR2 FQNEAQ (reference sequence). Trimming at V came to 7 bases and at J to 0 bases, leaving 8 bases not matched to a gene. In DNA form, the CDR3 reads TGTGCCAGCACCCAAGGGCGGGGGACGAACACCGGGGAGCTGTTTTTT. It codes for CASTQGRGTNTGELFF.

The V and J genes are TRBV5-6 and TRBJ2-5, with 12 nucleotides matching TRBD2. V dropped 5 bases and J dropped 3; count of bases not matched to a gene: 17. This CDR3 contains 19 residues. Germline assignment: CDR1 SGHDT and CDR2 YYEEEE. DNA of the CDR3: TGTGCCAGCAGTTATATACTAGCGGGGGGACTTGGACGAGAAGAGACCCAGTACTTC. Residues: CASSYILAGGLGREETQYF.

V gene TRBV30 combines with J gene TRBJ2-6; tentatively, D is TRBD2 (6 bases). The CDR3 has 15 residues. Per germline, CDR1 GTSNPN and CDR2 SVGIG (reference sequence). The V gene lost 0 bases and the J gene lost 4 bases, with 10 bases spanning the gap. The CDR3 DNA sequence: TGTGCCTGGAGTGTGGGGGGTACCGGGGCCAACGTCCTGACTTTC. Translated, it gives CAWSVGGTGANVLTF.

This rearrangement joins TRBV18 to TRBJ2-2, with 11 positions matching TRBD2. V shed 3 bases, J shed 3 bases, and the junction held 3 bases outside the gene matches. CDR1 and CDR2 (germline): KGHSH, LQKENI. CDR3 length equals 16 residues. The CDR3 DNA follows: TGTGCCAGCTCACCCCGACTAGCGGGGTACACCGGGGAGCTGTTTTTT. It translates to CASSPRLAGYTGELFF.

V usage is TRBV9 and J usage is TRBJ2-5; 8 nucleotides align to TRBD1. Germline CDR1 is SGDLS and CDR2 is YYNGEE. Trimming cost V 0 bases and J 1 base; bases outside gene matches: 5. This CDR3 is 16 amino acids long. The CDR3 region is CASSVAGTGFQETQYF. DNA for the CDR3: TGTGCCAGCAGCGTAGCCGGGACAGGATTCCAAGAGACCCAGTACTTC.

The chain has TRBV11-1 and TRBJ2-1; TRBD2 matches at 8 bases. In germline, CDR1 is SGHAT, CDR2 FQDESV (reference sequence). After removal of 5 bases from V and 1 base from J, the junction contained 7 bases not matched to a gene. This CDR3 comprises 16 residues. CDR3 amino acids: CASSPKRERSYNEQFF. The CDR3 coding sequence is TGTGCCAGCAGCCCTAAGCGGGAGAGGTCCTACAATGAGCAGTTCTTC.

J is TRBJ2-1 and V is TRBV12-3 or TRBV12-4; no clear D gene. This CDR3 is 12 amino acids long. The V end lost 2 bases, the J end lost 7 bases, and 6 bases lay between the germline ends. The CDR3 sequence: CASSLRRNEQFF. DNA of the CDR3: TGTGCCAGCAGTTTAAGGCGGAATGAGCAGTTCTTC.

The chain couples TRBV18 to TRBJ2-7; 11 nucleotides align to TRBD1. The CDR3 is made up of 15 amino acids. The germline CDR1 and CDR2 sequences are KGHSH and LQKENI. The V segment lost 4 bases and the J segment 0 bases; nucleotides outside the gene matches: 2. The CDR3 DNA is TGTGCCAGCTCACGGGACAGGGGGAGCTCCTACGAGCAGTACTTC. It specifies CASSRDRGSSYEQYF.

V is TRBV9 and J is TRBJ2-1; the match to TRBD1 covers 7 bases. V lost 0 bases and J lost 8; bases outside the gene matches: 5. CDR3 length equals 14 residues. Germline lookup yields CDR1 SGDLS and CDR2 YYNGEE. This CDR3 reads CASSVVDRDDEQFF. CDR3 in DNA: TGTGCCAGCAGCGTAGTCGACAGGGACGATGAGCAGTTCTTC.

V and J are TRBV27 and TRBJ2-2, with 7 bases fitting TRBD2. Germline loops: CDR1 MNHEY, CDR2 SMNVEV (reference sequence). This CDR3 has 16 amino acids. The trim removed 5 bases at V and 5 bases at J, leaving 11 bases unmatched. This CDR3 reads CASSPNTGTTTGELFF. The CDR3 DNA is TGTGCCAGCAGTCCTAATACCGGGACTACAACCGGGGAGCTGTTTTTT.

The chain links TRBV6-1 to TRBJ2-7; 15 bases align to TRBD2. The CDR3 is 15 residues long. Germline CDR1 MNHNS, CDR2 SASEGT. V lost 3 bases and J lost 6; bases outside the gene matches: 3. CDR3 amino acids: CASSDPGLAGGEQYF. CDR3 coding DNA: TGTGCCAGCAGTGACCCGGGACTAGCGGGGGGCGAGCAGTACTTC.

This clone was seen a handful of times. V usage is TRBV9 and J usage is TRBJ2-1, with 10 bases lining up with TRBD2. Germline CDR1 SGDLS, CDR2 YYNGEE. The CDR3 extends over 14 amino acids. Unmatched junction bases numbered 10, after V lost 7 bases and J lost 9 bases. The CDR3, as DNA: TGTGCCAGCGGTCTAGGAGCGGGAGGGTTTGAGCAGTTCTTC. Protein product: CASGLGAGGFEQFF.

V gene TRBV6-5 combines with J gene TRBJ2-2, with D maybe TRBD2 (6 bases). The CDR3 is 14 residues long. Trimming stripped 5 bases from V and 4 bases from J, with 11 bases between. Germline V gene lookup returns CDR1 MNHEY and CDR2 SVGAGI. The CDR3 loop is CASSRGVATGELFF. CDR3 in DNA: TGTGCCAGCAGTCGCGGGGTCGCCACCGGGGAGCTGTTTTTT.

V gene TRBV19 combines with J gene TRBJ2-7, with unresolved D. This CDR3 spans 14 amino acids. V lost 9 bases, J lost 0 bases, and 15 bases lay in between. Germline values: CDR1 LNHDA, CDR2 SQIVND (reference sequence). In DNA form, the CDR3 reads TGTGCCAGCTCTTTCGTGGGCTTCTCCTACGAGCAGTACTTC. It codes for CASSFVGFSYEQYF.

The V call is TRBV4-3, the J call TRBJ1-2, with D unresolved. Trimming shortened V by 4 bases and J by 2 bases, and 14 bases separated the two germline ends. The CDR3 spans 15 residues. Per germline, CDR1 LGHNA and CDR2 YSLEER. CDR3 sequence: CASSPSLPENYGYTF. CDR3 sequence (DNA): TGCGCCAGCAGCCCCTCCCTGCCGGAGAACTATGGCTACACCTTC.